This TCR beta chain emerged from a study of T-cell memory formation after mild COVID-19. In the study overall: TCR clusters largely stayed donor specific. Regarding the study as a whole: There were some responding clones in pre-infection memory, which suggested that cross-reactive memory had joined. CD4+ bias marked clones expanding day 15 to 37, unlike balanced contracting clones.

With constant-segment primers, 5'RACE yielded cDNA libraries of TCR alpha and TCR beta that carried sample barcodes and UMIs. TCRdb passed the 5' RACE reads through MiXCR, listing each CDR3 protein once. The table includes under 300,000 distinct CDR3 sequences, over 15% detected once. This clonotype was seen repeatedly, ten times or more. Its antigen is undetermined. Sequenced input: PBMCs or a T cell subset sorted from them (not recorded which). The sequence came from a man aged 18 to 35 who had mild COVID-19 (a few samples of this study predate the infection). Cell type and time point are not known.

CDR3 residues: CASSLGGAGQFYNEQFF. Here the CDR3 DNA reads TGCGCCAGCAGCTTGGGGGGGGCGGGACAGTTCTACAATGAGCAGTTCTTC. This rearrangement joins TRBV5-1 to TRBJ2-1; a possible D gene is TRBD1 (7 bases). The length of the CDR3 is 17 residues. Germline CDR1 and CDR2: SGHRS and YFSETQ. The ends were cut back, 0 bases at V and 3 bases at J, with 16 bases in the middle.